The 29 T cell receptor beta chains presented below share a single source sample, sequenced in a study of CD8 T cells in Susac syndrome (dated by TCRdb to the late 2010s). Library prep was done by the immunoSEQ multiplex PCR assay. RNA was extracted with the RNeasy kit and roughly 0.45 to 1 ug was reverse transcribed using random hexamers. TCRdb took the public reads, trimmed them with fastp at Q25, ran MiXCR for clone calling and kept in-frame beta chains. Rows matching on CDR3 protein sequence are summarized as one entry with the most common DNA and genes. This sample gives around 46,000 distinct CDR3 sequences in total; 90% to 95% of them show up just once. The top ten clones comprise about 0.41% of the sample. Material for sequencing was CD8+ T cells from PBMCs. Source of these receptors: a human donor in good health.

The chain employs TRBV2 and TRBJ2-1; possible D gene TRBD2, 5 bases. The CDR3 spans 13 residues. Trimming took 2 bases from V and 6 from J, leaving 8 bases between them. Germline V gives CDR1 SNHLY, CDR2 FYNNEI. The CDR3 DNA is TGTGCCAGCAGTGAATGGGAGTCCAATGAGCAGTTCTTC. It yields the protein CASSEWESNEQFF.

J is TRBJ2-5 and V is TRBV20-1; 7 positions match TRBD1. Germline V gene data show CDR1 as DFQATT and CDR2 as SNEGSKA (reference sequence). CDR3 size: 18 residues. The J segment lost 4 bases and the V segment lost 5 bases, leaving 22 bases of the junction unmatched. This CDR3 is CSAPDPSDREFIGETQYF. As DNA, the CDR3 is TGCAGTGCTCCCGATCCCAGCGACAGGGAATTTATTGGAGAGACCCAGTACTTC.

The gene calls are TRBV27 and TRBJ2-1, with TRBD2 matching 11 bases. The CDR3 totals 15 residues. The V gene end was trimmed by 8 bases and the J gene end by 4 bases; junction bases not matched to a gene: 7. CDR1 and CDR2 from the germline V gene are MNHEY and SMNVEV (reference sequence). For the CDR3, the DNA is TGTGCCAGCTTAGCGGGAGGGCCGGGTTACAATGAGCAGTTCTTC. This codes for CASLAGGPGYNEQFF.

The CDR3 sequence is CASSLVPGRRSSYEQYF. The CDR3 DNA follows: TGTGCCAGCAGCTTAGTACCCGGACGGAGGAGCTCCTACGAGCAGTACTTC. The rearrangement links TRBV7-8 to TRBJ2-7; TRBD2 might be the D (5 bases). Germline-derived CDR1 and CDR2 are SGHVS and FQNEAQ. The CDR3 sequence is 17 residues long. V lost 1 base and J 0 bases, leaving 16 bases between the germline ends.

This clonotype showed up just a few times. The chain is built from TRBV5-1 and TRBJ1-1, with D possibly matching TRBD1 (6 bases). The CDR3 consists of 16 residues. In germline, CDR1 is SGHRS, CDR2 YFSETQ. Trimming took 2 bases from V and 4 from J, leaving 18 bases between them. CDR3 amino acids: CASSFQDRPRVTEAFF. The CDR3 nucleotides read TGCGCCAGCAGCTTCCAAGACAGGCCGAGGGTCACTGAAGCTTTCTTT. The full variable domain, completed using reference TRBV5-1 and TRBJ1-1, is KAGVTQTPRYLIKTRGQQVTLSCSPISGHRSVSWYQQTPGQGLQFLFEYFSETQRNKGNFPGRFSGRQFSNSRSEMNVSTLELGDSALYLCASSFQDRPRVTEAFFGQGTRLTVV.

The chain couples TRBV7-9 to TRBJ1-1; tentative D call: TRBD1 (5 bases). Trimming took off 11 bases at V and 0 bases at J, with 16 bases between the two ends. This CDR3 has 14 residues. From germline, CDR1 is SEHNR and CDR2 FQNEAQ (reference sequence). The CDR3 reads CAVDSALMNTEAFF. As DNA, the CDR3 is TGTGCCGTCGACAGTGCCCTAATGAACACTGAAGCTTTCTTT.

This rearrangement joins TRBV6-2 or TRBV6-3 to TRBJ2-1, with TRBD2 as a possible D gene (5 bases). The V and J ends lost 6 bases and 7 bases respectively, with 10 bases between them. Looked up from germline, CDR1 is MNHEY and CDR2 is SVGEGT. The CDR3 contains 12 residues. CDR3 sequence reads: CASSLLANEQFF. In nucleotides, the CDR3 is TGTGCCAGCAGCCTCCTAGCAAATGAGCAGTTCTTC.

Details on this clonotype: At one of its ends the junction is not consistent with the germline gene, which may arise from a read error. The chain has TRBV2 and TRBJ2-1; TRBD2 agrees at 14 bases. Germline CDR1 SNHLY, CDR2 FYNNEI. The CDR3 contains 18 residues. The CDR3 loop reads CSSTGTSGSGWDRNEQFF. In DNA form, the CDR3 reads TGTTCCAGCACCGGGACTAGCGGGAGCGGCTGGGACCGCAATGAGCAGTTCTTC.

In this sample, this clonotype turned up once. This chain joins TRBV7-9 and TRBJ1-1, with TRBD1 matching 9 bases. CDR1 is SEHNR and CDR2 is FQNEAQ in the germline V gene (reference sequence). CDR3 length: 16 residues. V lost 4 bases, J lost 8 bases, and 14 bases stayed unmatched. CDR3 bases: TGTGCCAGCAGCTCCACCGGGACAGGGCTGATTTCCGAAGCTTTCTTT. Its translation: CASSSTGTGLISEAFF.

As concerns this clonotype: At one of its ends the junction is not consistent with the germline gene, which may arise from a read error. The rearrangement joins TRBV7-7 to TRBJ2-2; 13 bases fit TRBD2. This CDR3 is 18 amino acids long. Germline V gene sequence: CDR1 SSHAT, CDR2 FNYEAQ (reference sequence). In nucleotides, the CDR3 is TGTGCTAGCAGCTCCCGGACTAGCGGGAGAACCAACACCGGGGAGCTGTTTTTT. This sequence encodes CASSSRTSGRTNTGELFF. The whole variable domain, remainder taken from reference TRBV7-7 and TRBJ2-2, is GAGVSQSPRYKVTKRGQDVTLRCDPISSHATLYWYQQALGQGPEFLTYFNYEAQPDKSGLPSDRFSAERPEGSISTLTIQRTEQRDSAMYRCASSSRTSGRTNTGELFFGEGSRLTVL.

The V gene is TRBV12-3 or TRBV12-4, the J gene TRBJ1-2; TRBD1 aligns across 7 bases. This CDR3 comprises 12 residues. V lost 3 bases to trimming and J lost 8 bases; unmatched junction nucleotides: 3. This chain's CDR3 is CASSFGQAGYTF. CDR3 bases: TGTGCCAGCAGTTTCGGACAGGCCGGCTACACCTTC.

This chain uses TRBV10-2 with TRBJ2-7, with D perhaps matching TRBD2 (7 bases). Germline V gene data show CDR1 as WSHSY and CDR2 as SAAADI. The CDR3 runs 17 residues. V was clipped by 0 bases and J by 4 bases, with 19 bases between them. CDR3 loop: CASSESPGGGWGYEQYF. The CDR3 region has the DNA TGCGCCAGCAGTGAGTCCCCAGGCGGGGGCTGGGGATACGAGCAGTACTTC.

The CDR3 region has the DNA TGTGCCACCCATCCCCTGGGCTTAGACAATGAGCAGTTCTTC. It yields the protein CATHPLGLDNEQFF. The chain links TRBV27 to TRBJ2-1, with D unresolved. The germline V gene encodes CDR1 MNHEY and CDR2 SMNVEV (reference sequence). Deletions cut 10 bases from V and 5 bases from J, with 18 bases between. The CDR3 has 14 amino acids.

The chain employs TRBV11-2 and TRBJ2-4, with TRBD1 as a possible D gene (6 bases). This CDR3 is 16 amino acids long. Germline V CDR1 and CDR2: SGHAT, FQNNGV. V was trimmed by 2 bases and J by 0 bases, leaving 11 bases between them. The CDR3 spells CASSLTTGVAKNIQYF. In DNA, the CDR3 is TGTGCCAGCAGCTTAACGACAGGCGTAGCCAAAAACATTCAGTACTTC.

The chain links TRBV7-9 to TRBJ2-7; D is possibly TRBD1 (6 bases). V lost 4 bases to trimming and J lost 6 bases, with 10 bases between them. The CDR3 is 12 residues long. Germline CDR1 and CDR2: SEHNR and FQNEAQ (reference sequence). The CDR3 loop is CASSSQGTEQYF. DNA for the CDR3: TGTGCCAGCAGCTCTCAGGGGACCGAGCAGTACTTC.

This chain joins TRBV3-1 and TRBJ2-1, with 11 nucleotides matching TRBD2. Germline V gives CDR1 LGHDT, CDR2 YNNKEL (reference sequence). V lost 4 bases to trimming and J lost 7 bases; unmatched junction nucleotides: 3. The CDR3 extends over 14 amino acids. CDR3 sequence (DNA): TGTGCCAGCAGCCCGCGGACTAGCGGGAATGAGCAGTTCTTC. It yields the protein CASSPRTSGNEQFF.

This clonotype was counted once. This sequence joins TRBV7-9 and TRBJ1-2; 7 nucleotides align to TRBD1. Germline CDR1 and CDR2: SEHNR and FQNEAQ (reference sequence). Unmatched junction bases numbered 4, after V lost 1 base and J lost 2 bases. The length of the CDR3 is 15 residues. The CDR3 reads CASSLVGGQNYGYTF. CDR3 DNA: TGTGCCAGCAGCTTAGTGGGGGGACAGAACTATGGCTACACCTTC.

The chain employs TRBV13 and TRBJ2-2; TRBD1 matches 7 bases. The CDR3 contains 15 residues. Germline CDR1 reads PRHDT; CDR2 reads FYEKMQ (reference sequence). Germline trimming cut 5 bases from V and 3 bases from J; bases unmatched to any gene: 6. The CDR3 region has the DNA TGTGCCAGCAGCCCCCCGACAGGGTACACCGGGGAGCTGTTTTTT. It encodes CASSPPTGYTGELFF. Using reference TRBV13 and TRBJ2-2 for the parts outside the CDR3, the full variable domain is AAGVIQSPRHLIKEKRETATLKCYPIPRHDTVYWYQQGPGQDPQFLISFYEKMQSDKGSIPDRFSAQQFSDYHSELNMSSLELGDSALYFCASSPPTGYTGELFFGEGSRLTVL.

The chain joins TRBV12-5 to TRBJ2-7, with 8 bases identical to TRBD2. Per germline, CDR1 LGHNT and CDR2 FRNRAP. The ends lost 6 bases at V and 5 bases at J; junction bases unmatched: 6. The CDR3 is made up of 13 amino acids. The CDR3 protein is CASGNGGGNEQYF. DNA of the CDR3: TGTGCTAGTGGAAACGGGGGGGGGAACGAGCAGTACTTC. Looking up the rest from reference TRBV12-5 and TRBJ2-7 gives the full variable domain: DARVTQTPRHKVTEMGQEVTMRCQPILGHNTVFWYRQTMMQGLELLAYFRNRAPLDDSGMPKDRFSAEMPDATLATLKIQPSEPRDSAVYFCASGNGGGNEQYFGPGTRLTVT.

The chain is built from TRBV18 and TRBJ1-5, with a possible D match to TRBD1 (6 bases). Germline CDR1 is KGHSH and CDR2 is LQKENI. The CDR3 loop spans 15 amino acids. The V gene lost 2 bases and the J gene lost 5 bases, with 13 bases spanning the gap. CDR3 amino acids: CASSPGTYVDQPQHF. The CDR3 nucleotides read TGTGCCAGCTCACCAGGGACATACGTTGATCAGCCCCAGCATTTT.

The chain uses TRBV6-2 or TRBV6-3 and TRBJ2-5, with D unresolved. The germline V and J ends were trimmed by 4 bases and 7 bases, with 7 bases remaining between them. From germline, CDR1 is MNHEY and CDR2 SVGEGT. The CDR3 spans 11 residues. The CDR3 nucleotides read TGTGCCAGCAGTTCAGGTGGGACCCAGTACTTC. Encoded protein: CASSSGGTQYF.

The chain links TRBV12-5 to TRBJ1-5, with D unclear. Germline V CDR1 and CDR2: LGHNT, FRNRAP. CDR3 length: 14 amino acids. V lost 7 bases and J lost 4, with 14 bases in between. In nucleotides, the CDR3 is TGTGCTAGTGACTCACGGCGGGTTAATCAGCCCCAGCATTTT. Its translation: CASDSRRVNQPQHF.

The chain couples TRBV11-2 to TRBJ2-1, with D possibly TRBD2 on 5 matching bases. Germline CDR1 reads SGHAT; CDR2 reads FQNNGV. V was shortened by 0 bases and J by 0 bases, with 12 bases between the two germline ends. CDR3 length: 17 amino acids. The CDR3 DNA sequence: TGTGCCAGCAGCTTAGATCCGACTGGGAGCTCCTACAATGAGCAGTTCTTC. Its protein product is CASSLDPTGSSYNEQFF.

The V call is TRBV6-5, the J call TRBJ2-1, with D perhaps matching TRBD2 (5 bases). With 3 bases removed from V and 8 bases from J, the gap between germline ends came to 17 bases. The CDR3 runs to 15 residues. The germline CDR1 and CDR2 sequences are MNHEY and SVGAGI. The chain's CDR3 is CASSYFQGSMDEQFF. The DNA of the CDR3 is TGTGCCAGCAGTTATTTTCAAGGGAGTATGGATGAGCAGTTCTTC.

The CDR3 spells CASRTIGLSNNEQFF. The DNA for the CDR3 is TGTGCCAGCAGGACCATAGGGCTTTCGAACAATGAGCAGTTCTTC. The chain is built from TRBV27 and TRBJ2-1; D ambiguous. The V gene's germline CDR1 is MNHEY and CDR2 SMNVEV (reference sequence). Trimming took off 6 bases at V and 5 bases at J, with 17 bases between the two ends. The CDR3 extends over 15 amino acids.

The chain links TRBV6-1 to TRBJ1-1; the match to TRBD1 covers 9 bases. Germline V gives CDR1 MNHNS, CDR2 SASEGT. This CDR3 region has 13 residues. V lost 6 bases and J lost 7; bases outside the gene matches: 6. The CDR3 protein is CASRPGTGLEAFF. Here the CDR3 DNA reads TGTGCCAGCAGGCCCGGGACAGGGCTTGAAGCTTTCTTT.

V gene TRBV19 combines with J gene TRBJ1-3; tentative D call: TRBD1 (6 bases). The CDR3 extends over 15 amino acids. V was clipped by 5 bases and J by 0 bases, with 11 bases between them. Per germline, CDR1 LNHDA and CDR2 SQIVND (reference sequence). In DNA form, the CDR3 reads TGTGCCAGTAGTTTGGACAGCAGCTCTGGAAACACCATATATTTT. This sequence encodes CASSLDSSSGNTIYF.

This chain connects TRBV28 to TRBJ2-5; weak D call: TRBD1 (5 bases). This CDR3 contains 14 residues. Trimming pared 6 bases from V and 4 bases from J, leaving 15 bases between. CDR1 is MDHEN, CDR2 SYDVKM, per germline. The CDR3 protein is CASRPPGQGETQYF. DNA for the CDR3: TGTGCCAGCAGACCACCGGGCCAGGGAGAGACCCAGTACTTC.

The chain joins TRBV3-1 to TRBJ2-1; unclear D gene. Trimming stripped 0 bases from V and 9 bases from J, with 6 bases between. The CDR3 totals 12 residues. CDR1 LGHDT and CDR2 YNNKEL come from the germline V gene (reference sequence). CDR3 nucleotide sequence: TGTGCCAGCAGCCAAGATCTCGTTGAGCAGTTCTTC. Translation gives CASSQDLVEQFF.